Given below is one TCR beta chain in context. The antigen is undetermined. The entry originates in a study of cytomegalovirus exposure and HLA in healthy donors. General study findings and limits: Reportedly, a later analysis found an Asian-associated ancestry cluster had fewer N-insertions than the approximately 670-donor mean. In vitro testing confirmed three CMV-associated chains as specific for CMV antigens. When analyzed later, a missense DCLRE1C variant was found to be linked to TCR beta V- and J-gene trimming. After further analysis at a later stage, 16,951 TCR beta sequences were associated with HLA alleles at 0.05 false discovery rate.

Primers included in the PCR were 60 Vbeta and 13 Jbeta primers. Measured with immunoSEQ multiplex PCR; TCRdb has only the in-frame clones, and not every one. The sample has 140,000 to 150,000 clones; 60% to 80% are singletons. Deletions cut 5 bases from V and 2 bases from J, with 12 bases between. The CDR3 is 14 amino acids. The V gene's germline CDR1 is MNHNS and CDR2 SASEGT. The TCR originated in a woman in her thirties or forties in good health and CMV-seropositive. The sequenced material came from PBMCs. The chain uses TRBV6-1 and TRBJ1-2; tentative D call: TRBD1 (6 bases). The CDR3 DNA follows: TGTGCCAGCAGTCCCCGACAGGCCAACTATGGCTACACCTTC. Amino acids: CASSPRQANYGYTF.